This T cell receptor beta chain was captured in a study of T cells in Graves' hyperthyroidism and ophthalmopathy. Germline V lookup: CDR1 GTSNPN, CDR2 SVGIG (reference sequence). This CDR3 has 13 residues. Unmatched junction bases numbered 8, after V lost 7 bases and J lost 6 bases. The diagnoses drew upon clinical symptoms, serum thyroxine and TRAb, thyroid ultrasound and orbital computed tomography. Using RNA transcripts as the source, TCR beta CDR3 regions were amplified. The TCR CDR3 was amplified in a first-round RT-PCR using the HTBI primer set. TCRdb re-analysed the multiplex PCR reads in MiXCR, keeping a single row per CDR3 protein. The repertoire holds about 320,000 distinct CDR3 sequences, with roughly 15% as singletons.

This sequence originates from a young man with Graves' hyperthyroidism. The sequencing input was blood. The chain links TRBV30 to TRBJ2-4; 8 nucleotides match TRBD1. The CDR3 bases are TGTGCCTACGCGGGGACAGGTGGAAACATTCAGTACTTC. Amino acid sequence: CAYAGTGGNIQYF.